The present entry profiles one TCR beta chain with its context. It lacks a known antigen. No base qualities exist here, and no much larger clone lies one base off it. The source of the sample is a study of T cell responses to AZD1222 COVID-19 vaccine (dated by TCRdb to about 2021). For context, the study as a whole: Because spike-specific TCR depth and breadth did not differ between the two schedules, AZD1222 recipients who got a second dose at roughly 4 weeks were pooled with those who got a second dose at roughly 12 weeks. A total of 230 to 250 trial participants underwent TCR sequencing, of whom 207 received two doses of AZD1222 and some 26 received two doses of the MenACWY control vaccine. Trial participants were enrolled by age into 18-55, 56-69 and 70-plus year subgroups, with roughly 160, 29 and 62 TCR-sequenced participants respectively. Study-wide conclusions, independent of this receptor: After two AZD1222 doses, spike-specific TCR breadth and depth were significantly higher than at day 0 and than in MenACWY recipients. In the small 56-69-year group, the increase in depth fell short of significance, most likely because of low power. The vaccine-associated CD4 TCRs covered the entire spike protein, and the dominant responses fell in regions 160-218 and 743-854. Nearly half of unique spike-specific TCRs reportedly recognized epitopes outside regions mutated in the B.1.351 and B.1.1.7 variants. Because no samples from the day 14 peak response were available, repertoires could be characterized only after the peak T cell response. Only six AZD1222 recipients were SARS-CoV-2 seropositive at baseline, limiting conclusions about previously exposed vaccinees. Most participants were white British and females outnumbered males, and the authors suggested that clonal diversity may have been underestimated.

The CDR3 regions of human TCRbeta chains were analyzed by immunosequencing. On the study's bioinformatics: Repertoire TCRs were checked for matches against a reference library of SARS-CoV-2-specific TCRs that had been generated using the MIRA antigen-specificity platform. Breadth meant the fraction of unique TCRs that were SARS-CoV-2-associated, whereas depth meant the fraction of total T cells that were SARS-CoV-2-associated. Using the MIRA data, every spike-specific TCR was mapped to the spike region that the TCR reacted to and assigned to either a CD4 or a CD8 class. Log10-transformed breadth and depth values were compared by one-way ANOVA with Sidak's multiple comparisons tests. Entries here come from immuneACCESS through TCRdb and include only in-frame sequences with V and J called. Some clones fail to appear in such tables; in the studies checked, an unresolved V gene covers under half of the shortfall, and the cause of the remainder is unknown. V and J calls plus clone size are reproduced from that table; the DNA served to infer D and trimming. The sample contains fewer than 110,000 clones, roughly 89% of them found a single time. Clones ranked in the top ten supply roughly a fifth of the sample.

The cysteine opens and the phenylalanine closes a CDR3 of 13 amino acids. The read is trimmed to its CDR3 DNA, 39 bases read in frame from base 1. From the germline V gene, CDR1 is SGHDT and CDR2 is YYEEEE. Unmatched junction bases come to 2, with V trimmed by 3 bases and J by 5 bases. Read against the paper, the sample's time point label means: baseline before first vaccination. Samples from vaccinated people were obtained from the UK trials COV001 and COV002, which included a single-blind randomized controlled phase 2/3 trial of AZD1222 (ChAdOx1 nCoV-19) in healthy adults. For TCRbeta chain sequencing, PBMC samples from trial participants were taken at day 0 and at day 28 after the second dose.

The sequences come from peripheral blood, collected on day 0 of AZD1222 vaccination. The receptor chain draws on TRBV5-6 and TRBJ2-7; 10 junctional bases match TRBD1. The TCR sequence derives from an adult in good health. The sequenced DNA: TGTGCCAGCAGCTCGACAGGGGGCAACGAGCAGTACTTC. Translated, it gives CASSSTGGNEQYF.